This T cell receptor beta chain was profiled in a study of T cell repertoires in cytomegalovirus infection. Study overall: Newly reported HLA-C-restricted and thoroughly characterized HLA-B-restricted CMV epitopes were employed.

TCRdb used MiXCR to reprocess the reads, holding one entry per CDR3 protein. The sample includes roughly 990,000 distinct CDR3 sequences, about a third of them seen just once. Losses at the gene ends were 4 bases for V and 4 bases for J; bases not matched to a gene: 9. The CDR3 runs 15 residues. Comment on this clonotype: The antigen is undetermined.

Whole-study findings and limits: Dominating the ex vivo response were HLA-C-restricted CMV-specific TCR beta clonotypes. Frequencies of public TCR beta families were cumulated, and this identified carriers of CMV plus the relevant HLA.

The sample consisted of cultured CD8+ T cells from PBMCs, taken from culture after CMV antigen stimulation. This chain connects TRBV12-3 or TRBV12-4 to TRBJ1-2; 7 bases agree with TRBD1. The sequence was obtained from a human donor in good health (CMV status not recorded). Some clones in this sample may be carry-over from other donors' samples. CDR3 bases: TGTGCCAGCAGTTCGAGCTACGGGACAGTCTATGGCTACACCTTC. Encoded protein: CASSSSYGTVYGYTF.